This entry is about one T cell receptor (beta chain). Its antigen is unknown. No much larger clone exists at a distance of one base, and base qualities are not known. The immunoSEQ Assay, a bias-controlled multiplex PCR, was used to amplify TCRbeta CDR3 regions from genomic DNA. For the original study's pipeline: Within the assay, amplification of reference gene primers was used to estimate how many nucleated cells each sample contained. Sequence reads were collapsed and filtered to measure the absolute abundance of every unique TCRbeta CDR3 rearrangement. For each sample, productive Simpson clonality was calculated as the square root of Simpson's diversity index over productive rearrangements. TCRdb mirrors the immuneACCESS table, restricted to in-frame sequences. Some clones are absent from its copies; in checked studies, under half trace to an unresolved V gene, and the reason for the others is unknown. V and J calls and clone size are given by that table; D and trimming were obtained from the DNA. Recorded for this sample are more than 350,000 clones; about 88% of them occurred a single time. The top ten clones comprise about 1.5% of the sample.

This record belongs to a study of blood T cell repertoires in COVID-19 (dated by TCRdb to about 2020). Notes on the research overall: The collaborator samples originated in the United States, Italy and Spain and spanned the acute and convalescent phases of COVID-19. The prospective study material was composed of cDNA or gDNA derived from T cells, B-cell-depleted T cells, or PBMCs. Subjects who had been exposed to COVID-19, were actively infected with it, or had recovered from it provided the deeply sampled blood TCRbeta repertoires that made up the dataset. The repertoires were released in a freely available public database intended as a resource for research on the immune response to SARS-CoV-2. Samples came from the ongoing ImmuneRACE study (first 160 participants) plus 1,254 subjects from 6 global collaborators. The sample metadata nearly always contained a de-identified subject ID, COVID-19 status, age in years and sex. Where available, HLA class I and class II types were obtained from metadata supplied by the sample provider rather than from assay-based typing.

Paper-wide results and their limitations: The quantity of clinical and demographic metadata differed by source and by participant and was supplied without curation.

Participants in the prospective study were aged about 18 to 95 years, lived in approximately 26 United States geographic areas, and enrolled through a virtual design. In the prospective study, cohorts were assigned on the basis of participant-reported clinical history obtained from a screening survey and a study questionnaire. Exposed participants had been in contact, within 2 weeks of entering the study, with a person who had a PCR-confirmed or clinician-diagnosed case of COVID-19. Mobile phlebotomists in the prospective study collected whole blood, serum and a nasopharyngeal or oropharyngeal swab from every participant. Additional blood draws and questionnaires over an approximately 2-month period could optionally be provided by prospective study participants. Before DNA extraction, blood samples from the prospective study were shipped at room temperature or frozen. Sequencing was carried out using PBMCs or T cells enriched from blood (not recorded which). The sequence derives from a woman aged 18-30 years who had been exposed to COVID-19.

DNA sequence: TGCGCCAGCAGCCAAGGGACTAGCGGGAAGGGGGAGCTGTTTTTT. The resulting protein is CASSQGTSGKGELFF. The chain uses TRBV4-3 and TRBJ2-2, with 12 bases in between that match TRBD2. Based on the germline V gene, the CDR1 and CDR2 sequences are LGHNA and YSLEER. V loses 1 base at its end and J loses 8 bases; junction bases beyond the gene matches: 2. The cysteine opens and the phenylalanine closes a CDR3 of 15 amino acids. Just CDR3 DNA is preserved here, 45 bases in frame from base 1.